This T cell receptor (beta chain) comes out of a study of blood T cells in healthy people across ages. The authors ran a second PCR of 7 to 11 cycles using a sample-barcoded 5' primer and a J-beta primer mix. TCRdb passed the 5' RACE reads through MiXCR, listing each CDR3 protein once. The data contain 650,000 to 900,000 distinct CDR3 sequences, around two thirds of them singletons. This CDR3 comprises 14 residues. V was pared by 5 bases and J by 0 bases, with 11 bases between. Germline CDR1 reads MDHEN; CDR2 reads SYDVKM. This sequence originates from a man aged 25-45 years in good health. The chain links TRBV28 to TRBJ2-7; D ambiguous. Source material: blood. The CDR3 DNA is TGTGCCAGCAGTCAGGCGATACTCTCCTACGAGCAGTACTTC. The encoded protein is CASSQAILSYEQYF.